The 21 T cell receptor beta chains presented below share a single source sample, sequenced in a study of cytomegalovirus exposure and HLA in healthy donors (dated by TCRdb to the late 2010s). Library method: the immunoSEQ multiplex PCR assay. For the multiplex PCR, a mixture combining 60 forward primers for TCR Vbeta segments and 13 reverse primers for TCR Jbeta segments was used. The immuneACCESS repertoire file appears here via TCRdb, limited to in-frame rearrangements. These files lack a portion of the clones; in checked studies, under half of the deficit traces to unresolved V genes, and the cause of the others is not known. This sample lists over 95,000 clones; about 74% were detected once. Roughly 7.7% of the sample belongs to the ten largest clones. Input material: PBMCs. The origin of the receptors is a female donor in good health and CMV-seronegative.

V usage is TRBV5-4 and J usage is TRBJ2-7, with 9 bases matching TRBD1. Per germline, CDR1 SGHNT and CDR2 YYREEE (reference sequence). The V and J ends lost 4 bases and 5 bases, in that order; junction bases with no gene match: 7. CDR3 size: 14 residues. The CDR3, as DNA: TGTGCCAGCAGCGGCCGGGACAGGGCCCACGAGCAGTACTTC. Translated, it gives CASSGRDRAHEQYF.

The chain combines TRBV7-3 with TRBJ1-2; D possibly corresponds to TRBD1 (5 bases). CDR1 SGHTA and CDR2 FQGTGA come from the germline V gene. The CDR3 contains 12 residues. V was cut by 8 bases and J by 7 bases, with 14 bases left in between. The CDR3 DNA is TGTGCCAGCGGGGGAGGCACTCGTGGCTACACCTTC. Translating it yields CASGGGTRGYTF.

The chain recombines TRBV6-6 with TRBJ1-2; D is perhaps TRBD1 (5 bases). Trimming shortened V by 1 base and J by 3 bases, and 9 bases separated the two germline ends. The CDR3 is made up of 14 amino acids. Germline V gene sequence: CDR1 MNHNY, CDR2 SVGAGI (reference sequence). CDR3 residues: CASSYWGRYYGYTF. In DNA form, the CDR3 reads TGTGCCAGCAGTTACTGGGGCCGATACTATGGCTACACCTTC.

The chain uses TRBV6-6 and TRBJ1-2, with D perhaps TRBD1 (6 bases). Germline V gene sequence: CDR1 MNHNY, CDR2 SVGAGI (reference sequence). This CDR3 spans 15 amino acids. Trimming took off 1 base at V and 6 bases at J, with 15 bases between the two ends. The CDR3 nucleotides read TGTGCCAGCAGTTACTTAGGGGGGGGCTCCGATGGCTACACCTTC. It specifies CASSYLGGGSDGYTF.

V and J are TRBV6-5 and TRBJ1-2, with 7 bases identical to TRBD1. Germline V gene data show CDR1 as MNHEY and CDR2 as SVGAGI. The length of the CDR3 is 14 residues. The junction had 9 bases not matched to a gene; V was cut back by 5 bases and J by 6 bases. DNA for the CDR3: TGTGCCAGCAGTCCCTGGACAGGTCTCGATGGCTACACCTTC. Protein sequence: CASSPWTGLDGYTF.

This chain connects TRBV28 to TRBJ1-5; 8 nucleotides match TRBD1. The CDR3 covers 15 residues. Germline assignment: CDR1 MDHEN and CDR2 SYDVKM. The ends lost 5 bases at V and 7 bases at J; junction bases unmatched: 10. The CDR3 coding sequence is TGTGCCAGCAGTCCCACTACAGGGGGACGGCAGCCCCAGCATTTT. Translating gives CASSPTTGGRQPQHF.

The gene calls are TRBV7-8 and TRBJ1-1, with D maybe TRBD1 (6 bases). Trimming removed 2 bases at V and 1 base at J, with 11 bases between. The CDR3 loop spans 15 amino acids. CDR1 is SGHVS, CDR2 FQNEAQ, per germline. CDR3 bases: TGTGCCAGCAGCTTACTTCAGGGGCAGAACACTGAAGCTTTCTTT. It translates to CASSLLQGQNTEAFF.

A few counts support this clone. The V gene is TRBV6-1, the J gene TRBJ2-3, with 11 bases aligning to TRBD2. The CDR3 loop spans 14 amino acids. V lost 6 bases and J lost 4; bases outside the gene matches: 3. The V gene's germline CDR1 is MNHNS and CDR2 SASEGT. The CDR3 protein is CASRLAGGADTQYF. CDR3 bases: TGTGCCAGCAGGCTAGCGGGGGGTGCAGATACGCAGTATTTT.

The J gene is TRBJ1-3, the V gene TRBV27; TRBD1 is a possible D gene (6 bases). Per germline, CDR1 MNHEY and CDR2 SMNVEV (reference sequence). V shed 4 bases and J shed 4 bases, with 11 bases lying between them. The length of the CDR3 is 14 residues. DNA of the CDR3: TGTGCCAGCAGTTCCCAGGGGAAGGGAAACACCATATATTTT. It codes for CASSSQGKGNTIYF.

The chain carries TRBV5-1 and TRBJ2-7; D gene uncertain. The CDR3 runs 16 residues. Germline-derived CDR1 and CDR2 are SGHRS and YFSETQ. The V end lost 4 bases, the J end lost 0 bases, and 17 bases lay between the germline ends. The CDR3: CASSPPPLQFSYEQYF. In nucleotides, the CDR3 is TGCGCCAGCAGCCCACCACCCTTACAATTCTCCTACGAGCAGTACTTC.

The rearrangement uses TRBV7-2 and TRBJ2-5, with 8 bases matching TRBD2. The assigned J gene may be wrong: the sequence end matches TRBJ2-7 better. CDR3 length: 17 residues. CDR1 is SGHTA and CDR2 is FQGNSA in the germline V gene. The CDR3, as DNA: TGTGCCAGCAGCTTAGTTTCAGTAGGAACTAGCGGCTACGAGCAGTACTTC. Protein sequence: CASSLVSVGTSGYEQYF.

In its sample, this clone was seen a few times. The V and J genes are TRBV18 and TRBJ2-1, with D perhaps matching TRBD1 (6 bases). The V and J ends lost 2 bases and 9 bases respectively, with 17 bases between them. Per germline, CDR1 KGHSH and CDR2 LQKENI. This CDR3 contains 15 residues. CDR3 DNA: TGTGCCAGCTCACCAGTACAGGGTCTATCAGGTGAGCAGTTCTTC. Its translation: CASSPVQGLSGEQFF.

The chain uses TRBV6-5 and TRBJ1-1; the D is unclear. Deletions cut 5 bases from V and 10 bases from J, with 17 bases between. The CDR3 is 13 residues long. Germline V lookup: CDR1 MNHEY, CDR2 SVGAGI. The CDR3: CASSEAVSSRAFF. CDR3 nucleotide sequence: TGTGCCAGCAGTGAAGCGGTGTCCTCGAGAGCTTTCTTT.

This sequence joins TRBV5-8 and TRBJ2-2; 9 positions match TRBD1. Germline assignment: CDR1 SGHTS and CDR2 YDEGEE. The length of the CDR3 is 15 residues. V dropped 5 bases and J dropped 4; count of bases not matched to a gene: 6. CDR3 region: CASSGQGKITGELFF. CDR3 DNA: TGTGCCAGCAGTGGACAGGGGAAAATCACCGGGGAGCTGTTTTTT.

Only a few counts were recorded for this clone. The chain has TRBV6-6 and TRBJ1-1; 9 nucleotides align to TRBD1. The CDR3 is 16 amino acids. The V gene's germline CDR1 is MNHNY and CDR2 SVGAGI (reference sequence). J gave up 2 bases and V 6 bases, and 10 bases lay outside the gene matches. DNA for the CDR3: TGTGCCAGCAGATCTACAGGGGGCGTTGGAAACACTGAAGCTTTCTTT. Translation gives CASRSTGGVGNTEAFF.

CDR3 DNA: TGTGCCATCAGTGAGCCTCAGGCGAACACCGGGGAGCTGTTTTTT. It yields the protein CAISEPQANTGELFF. The chain joins TRBV10-3 to TRBJ2-2; the D is unclear. This CDR3 has 15 residues. The ends were cut back, 2 bases at V and 0 bases at J, with 7 bases in the middle. Germline CDR1 reads ENHRY; CDR2 reads SYGVKD.

J is TRBJ2-5 and V is TRBV5-1; D gene unclear. V dropped 0 bases and J dropped 3 bases, with 6 bases sitting between them. The germline gives CDR1 SGHRS, CDR2 YFSETQ. The CDR3 runs to 13 residues. CDR3 DNA: TGCGCCAGCAGCTTGGCCCGGGAAGAGACCCAGTACTTC. Protein product: CASSLAREETQYF.

V is TRBV7-3 and J is TRBJ2-5; TRBD1 aligns across 9 bases. J gave up 4 bases and V 0 bases, and 3 bases lay outside the gene matches. This CDR3 contains 15 residues. Germline V gives CDR1 SGHTA, CDR2 FQGTGA. CDR3 loop: CASSLTQDRGETQYF. CDR3 sequence (DNA): TGTGCCAGCAGCTTAACTCAGGACAGGGGAGAGACCCAGTACTTC.

This chain links TRBV28 with TRBJ2-7; D might be TRBD2 (6 bases). CDR1 and CDR2 (germline): MDHEN, SYDVKM. The CDR3 is made up of 16 amino acids. With 6 bases removed from V and 0 bases from J, the gap between germline ends came to 18 bases. CDR3 residues: CASSHGPQRVSYEQYF. The CDR3 region has the DNA TGTGCCAGCAGCCATGGACCACAGCGGGTCTCCTACGAGCAGTACTTC.

The gene calls are TRBV30 and TRBJ1-6, with 8 bases matching TRBD1. Germline loops: CDR1 GTSNPN, CDR2 SVGIG (reference sequence). After removal of 5 bases from V and 7 bases from J, the junction contained 7 bases not matched to a gene. The CDR3 runs 14 residues. CDR3 amino acids: CAWGPGQANSPLHF. Here the CDR3 DNA reads TGTGCCTGGGGTCCGGGACAGGCAAATTCACCCCTCCACTTT.

This rearrangement joins TRBV7-2 to TRBJ2-2, with a tentative D call TRBD2 (6 bases). CDR3 length: 14 residues. With 1 base removed from V and 5 bases from J, the gap between germline ends came to 8 bases. Germline V gives CDR1 SGHTA, CDR2 FQGNSA. The CDR3 sequence: CASSLERVTGELFF. CDR3 sequence (DNA): TGTGCCAGCAGCTTAGAGCGGGTGACCGGGGAGCTGTTTTTT. The variable domain in full, with the rest retrieved from reference TRBV7-2 and TRBJ2-2, is GAGVSQSPSNKVTEKGKDVELRCDPISGHTALYWYRQSLGQGLEFLIYFQGNSAPDKSGLPSDRFSAERTGGSVSTLTIQRTQQEDSAVYLCASSLERVTGELFFGEGSRLTVL.